A single sample is the source of the 9 T cell receptor beta chains below, sequenced in a study of blood T cells in healthy people across ages (dated by TCRdb to about 2015). Libraries were prepared through 5' RACE. For sequencing, an Illumina HiSeq 2500 was employed. The second PCR ran for about 6 to 11 cycles and used a J-beta primer mix along with a sample-barcoded 5' primer. TCRdb itself trimmed the public reads at Q25 with fastp, ran MiXCR and retained productive beta chains. Merged by CDR3 protein, the rows form single entries marked with the most common genes and DNA. Across this sample there are 890,000 or so distinct CDR3 sequences, with approximately 65% seen only once. The ten largest clones add up to about a quarter of the sample. Source material: blood. Receptor source: a man in his thirties or forties in good health.

V and J are TRBV9 and TRBJ2-1; 10 nucleotides match TRBD2. The germline gives CDR1 SGDLS, CDR2 YYNGEE. This CDR3 is 15 amino acids long. V trimming: 3 bases; J trimming: 6 bases; junction bases outside the gene matches: 6. The CDR3 region is CASSESGGAFNEQFF. The CDR3 region has the DNA TGTGCCAGCAGCGAGAGCGGGGGGGCCTTCAATGAGCAGTTCTTC.

V gene TRBV4-1 combines with J gene TRBJ2-7, with TRBD2 identical over 10 bases. The length of the CDR3 is 15 residues. V lost 0 bases and J lost 5; bases outside the gene matches: 4. Germline-derived CDR1 and CDR2 are MGHRA and YSYEKL. The CDR3 DNA is TGCGCCAGCAGCCAAGATCAGCGGGGGGGCCACGAGCAGTACTTC. It yields the protein CASSQDQRGGHEQYF.

This clonotype showed up just a few times. The rearrangement uses TRBV5-1 and TRBJ2-5, with D possibly matching TRBD1 (5 bases). The CDR3 spans 15 residues. V lost 2 bases and J 3 bases, leaving 14 bases between the germline ends. The germline CDR1 and CDR2 sequences are SGHRS and YFSETQ. The chain's CDR3 is CASSFGAGWEETQYF. The CDR3, as DNA: TGCGCCAGCAGCTTTGGGGCAGGTTGGGAAGAGACCCAGTACTTC.

This clonotype turned up a few times. The V and J genes are TRBV3-1 and TRBJ2-1; TRBD2 might be the D (7 bases). The CDR3 runs 14 residues. V was clipped by 9 bases and J by 9 bases, with 21 bases between them. The germline CDR1 and CDR2 sequences are LGHDT and YNNKEL (reference sequence). DNA for the CDR3: TGTGCCAGTACGGGTGGTGGGGGGGCTTCTGAGCAGTTCTTC. Translated: CASTGGGGASEQFF.

The rearrangement uses TRBV29-1 and TRBJ2-7; 8 bases agree with TRBD1. Germline V gene sequence: CDR1 SQVTM, CDR2 ANQGSEA. The CDR3 length is 12 residues. In DNA, the CDR3 is TGCAGTGCTGACGGACAGGGCCACGAGCAGTACTTC. Amino acid sequence: CSADGQGHEQYF.

The V and J genes are TRBV12-3 or TRBV12-4 and TRBJ2-7; 7 nucleotides agree with TRBD1. The J call could be wrong; TRBJ2-5 is a better fit for the DNA end. CDR3 length: 16 amino acids. The CDR3 DNA follows: TGTGCCAGCAGACAAACAGGGGATGGGGTTTGGGAGACCCAGTACTTC. Its translation is CASRQTGDGVWETQYF.

The V gene is TRBV29-1, the J gene TRBJ2-1; a weak D match, TRBD1 (6 bases). This CDR3 spans 14 amino acids. V was cut by 4 bases and J by 3 bases, with 13 bases left in between. Germline V CDR1 and CDR2: SQVTM, ANQGSEA. The CDR3 spells CSVVGGALYNEQFF. CDR3 bases: TGCAGCGTTGTTGGGGGCGCCCTCTACAATGAGCAGTTCTTC.

The chain couples TRBV6-1 to TRBJ2-7; weak D call: TRBD2 (6 bases). The CDR3 consists of 13 residues. Germline CDR1 reads MNHNS; CDR2 reads SASEGT. V lost 10 bases and J lost 6, with 19 bases in between. CDR3 amino acids: CATVAGPSGEQYF. The CDR3, as DNA: TGTGCCACAGTGGCGGGACCTTCCGGCGAGCAGTACTTC.

The chain employs TRBV2 and TRBJ2-5; no reliable D call. Trimming removed 8 bases at V and 5 bases at J, with 18 bases between. The CDR3 runs 14 residues. Germline V lookup: CDR1 SNHLY, CDR2 FYNNEI. The CDR3 DNA reads TGTGCCAGCGCCCGTCTAGACGACGTGGAGACCCAGTACTTC. Translated, it gives CASARLDDVETQYF.